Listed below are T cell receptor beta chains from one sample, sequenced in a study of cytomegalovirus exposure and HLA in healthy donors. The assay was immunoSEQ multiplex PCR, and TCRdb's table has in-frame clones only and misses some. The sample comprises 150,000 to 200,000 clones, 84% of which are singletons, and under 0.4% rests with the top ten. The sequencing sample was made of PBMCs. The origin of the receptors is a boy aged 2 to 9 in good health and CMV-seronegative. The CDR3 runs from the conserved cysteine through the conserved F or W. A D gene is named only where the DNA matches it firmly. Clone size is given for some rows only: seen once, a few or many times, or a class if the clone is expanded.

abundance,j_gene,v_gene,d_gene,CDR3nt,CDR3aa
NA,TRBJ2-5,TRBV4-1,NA,TGCGCCAGCAGCCAGGACGTCGGGAAACAAGAGACCCAGTACTTC,CASSQDVGKQETQYF
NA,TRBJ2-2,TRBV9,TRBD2,TGTGCCAGCAGCGATCCGGGGGGCACCGGGGAGCTGTTTTTT,CASSDPGGTGELFF
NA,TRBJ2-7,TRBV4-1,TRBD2,TGCGCCAGCAGCCTTGGACTAGCGGGGTCCTACGAGCAGTACTTC,CASSLGLAGSYEQYF
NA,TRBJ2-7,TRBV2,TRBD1,TGTGCCAGCACTCTCCGGACAGGGGCGCAAGAGCAGTACTTC,CASTLRTGAQEQYF
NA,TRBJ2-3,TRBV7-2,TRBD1,TGTGCCAGCAGCTTTAATGGACAGGGGATAACAGATACGCAGTATTTT,CASSFNGQGITDTQYF
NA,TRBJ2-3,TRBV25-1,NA,TGTGCCAGCAGTATAACAGGGACGGTCGATACGCAGTATTTT,CASSITGTVDTQYF
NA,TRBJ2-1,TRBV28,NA,TGTGCCAGCGGAGACGGGACTGGTTCCTACAATGAGCAGTTCTTC,CASGDGTGSYNEQFF
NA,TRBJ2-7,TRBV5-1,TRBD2,TGCGCCAGCAGCTATGACCCGACTAGCGGGAGGACCTACGAGCAGTACTTC,CASSYDPTSGRTYEQYF
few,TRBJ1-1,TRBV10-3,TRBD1,TGTGCCATCAGGGGTCCCGGACAGGGTAATCAAAGCGGCTACTCGGAAGAAGCTTTCTTT,CAIRGPGQGNQSGYSEEAFF
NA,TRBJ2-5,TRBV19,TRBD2,TGTGCCAGTAGTTATGGACTAGCGGGATTGAAGACCCAGTACTTC,CASSYGLAGLKTQYF
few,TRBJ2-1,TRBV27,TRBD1,TGTGCCAGCAGGACAGGACAGGGGACCAATGAGCAGTTCTTC,CASRTGQGTNEQFF
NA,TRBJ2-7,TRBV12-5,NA,TGTGCTAGTGGTCCCGACAGGTTCAGGGGGGCCTACGAGCAGTACTTC,CASGPDRFRGAYEQYF
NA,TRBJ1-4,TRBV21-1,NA,TGTGCCAGCAGCAACAAAAAACAGGGGACTAATGAAAAACTGTTTTTT,CASSNKKQGTNEKLFF
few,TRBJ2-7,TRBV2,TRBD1,TGTGCCAGCAGTGTGCCCCGGGACAGGGAAATTTACGAGCAGTACTTC,CASSVPRDREIYEQYF
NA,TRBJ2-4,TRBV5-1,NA,TGCGCCAGCAGCGCAGCAGGGGGGAAGCTAGCCAAAAACATTCAGTACTTC,CASSAAGGKLAKNIQYF
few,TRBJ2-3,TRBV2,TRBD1,TGTGCCAGCAGGCCGGACAGGGCTACCACAGATACGCAGTATTTT,CASRPDRATTDTQYF
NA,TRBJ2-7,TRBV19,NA,TGTGCCAGCTCCCTCAGGGCCCCGGGCGACTACGAGCAGTACTTC,CASSLRAPGDYEQYF
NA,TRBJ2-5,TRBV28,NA,TGTGCCAGCAGTTTCGGAGGAGGACAAGAGACCCAGTACTTC,CASSFGGGQETQYF
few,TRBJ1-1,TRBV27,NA,TGTGCCAGCAGTCTGCAGGTAAAATCTGAAGCTTTCTTT,CASSLQVKSEAFF
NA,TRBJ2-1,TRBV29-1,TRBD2,TGCAGCGTCGGGAAGAAAGCGGGAGGGCCCCACAATGAGCAGTTCTTC,CSVGKKAGGPHNEQFF
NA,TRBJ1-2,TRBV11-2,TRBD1,TGTGCCAGCAGCTTAGCACAGGGGGGTGGCTACACCTTC,CASSLAQGGGYTF
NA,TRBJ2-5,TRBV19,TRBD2,TGTGCCAGTAGTATAGCACCGGGACTAGCGGGAGCGGGGTGGGAGACCCAGTACTTC,CASSIAPGLAGAGWETQYF
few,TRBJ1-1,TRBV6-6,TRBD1,TGTGCCAGCACTTCGCAGGGGGTTGGCGCTTTCTTT,CASTSQGVGAFF
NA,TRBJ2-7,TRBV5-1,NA,TGCGCCAGCAGCATGAGATACAGGGAGGGCGAGCAGTACTTC,CASSMRYREGEQYF
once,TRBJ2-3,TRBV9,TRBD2,TGTGCCAGCAGCGTAGTCAGCGGGAGTGATACGCAGTATTTT,CASSVVSGSDTQYF
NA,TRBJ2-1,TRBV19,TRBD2,TGTGCCAGTAGTGCGACTAGCGGGAGGCCCAAGTACAATGAGCAGTTCTTC,CASSATSGRPKYNEQFF
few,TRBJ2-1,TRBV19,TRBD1,TGTGCCAGTAGTTCTCGGACAGGGAGCTCCTACAATGAGCAGTTCTTC,CASSSRTGSSYNEQFF
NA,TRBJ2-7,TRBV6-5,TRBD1,TGTGCCAGCAGAACGACCACAGGGGACGAGCAGTACTTC,CASRTTTGDEQYF
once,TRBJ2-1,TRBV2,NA,TGTGCCAGCAGTACCGACTTTCAAGCCTATGAGCAGTTCTTC,CASSTDFQAYEQFF
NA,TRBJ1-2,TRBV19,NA,TGTGCCAGTAGTATAGAGTGGCCAGGGTATGGCTACACCTTC,CASSIEWPGYGYTF
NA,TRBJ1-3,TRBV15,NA,TGTGCCACCAGCAGAGTGACACAGGGCGCGGACACCATATATTTT,CATSRVTQGADTIYF
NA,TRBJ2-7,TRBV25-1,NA,TGTGCCAGCAGTGACCGACTTGGTGGTTACGAGCAGTACTTC,CASSDRLGGYEQYF